This T cell receptor beta chain was captured in a study of Graves' ophthalmopathy and Graves' hyperthyroidism. Study observations and caveats: The majority of expanded thyroid clonotypes above 0.001 frequency also occurred in blood.

V was pared by 0 bases and J by 11 bases, with 13 bases between. Looked up from germline, CDR1 is SGHTA and CDR2 is FQGNSA. The CDR3 is made up of 13 amino acids. CDR3 regions of TCR beta were amplified from RNA transcripts. RT-PCR was first run with HTBI primers, then multiplex PCR in a second round. TCRdb re-called the multiplex PCR reads with MiXCR, one entry per CDR3 protein. Of 150,000 or so distinct CDR3 sequences in the sample, 37% were seen once. This clonotype was seen only a few times. The antigen is undetermined. V usage is TRBV7-2 and J usage is TRBJ1-1; D is undetermined. The sequence was collected from a woman aged 40 to 50 with Graves' ophthalmopathy. Sequenced sample: peripheral blood. CDR3 residues: CASSLAGSSTAFF. Here the CDR3 DNA reads TGTGCCAGCAGCTTAGCGGGGAGCAGTACCGCTTTCTTT.